A selection of T cell receptor beta chains follows, all from one sample in a study of blood T cell repertoires in COVID-19. Here immunoSEQ multiplex PCR was the method, and the copy in TCRdb shows in-frame clones only, minus some. The sample yields 300,000 to 400,000 clones, 88% seen once. The source material was peripheral blood. The origin of the receptors is a woman between 65 and 79 years old with COVID-19, enrolled during active disease. Both conserved end residues are part of each CDR3. The order of the fields is clone size, D gene, V gene, J gene, CDR3 protein, CDR3 DNA. The D gene is left open where the match is weak. Rows give clone size only sometimes, using once, few, many, or a class for an expanded clone.

-	-	TRBV30	TRBJ1-1	CAWMDRGAEAFF	TGTGCCTGGATGGACCGGGGGGCGGAAGCTTTCTTT
-	-	TRBV10-3	TRBJ2-6	CAISESYSYFSGANVLTF	TGTGCCATCAGTGAGAGTTACAGCTACTTCTCTGGGGCCAACGTCCTGACTTTC
-	TRBD2	TRBV3-1/TRBV3-2	TRBJ2-5	CASSQAISGGETQYF	TGTGCCAGCAGCCAAGCTATTAGCGGGGGTGAGACCCAGTACTTC
-	-	TRBV2	TRBJ2-6	CASSELPQAGANVLTF	TGTGCCAGCAGTGAACTGCCCCAGGCTGGGGCCAACGTCCTGACTTTC
once	-	TRBV5-1	TRBJ1-4	CASSLAPGVNEKLFF	TGCGCCAGCAGCTTGGCTCCGGGGGTTAATGAAAAACTGTTTTTT
-	TRBD1	TRBV18	TRBJ1-2	CASSPEGQGYGYTF	TGTGCCAGCTCACCAGAGGGACAGGGGTATGGCTACACCTTC
-	TRBD1	TRBV10-3	TRBJ1-4	CAISESTGAGEKLFF	TGTGCCATCAGTGAATCGACAGGGGCGGGGGAAAAACTGTTTTTT
-	TRBD1	TRBV11-1	TRBJ1-2	CASSYTGTGEGYTF	TGTGCCAGCAGCTACACTGGGACAGGGGAAGGCTACACCTTC
-	TRBD2	TRBV29-1	TRBJ2-7	CSGTSGGLYEQYF	TGCAGCGGGACTAGCGGGGGCCTCTACGAGCAGTACTTC
-	TRBD1	TRBV9	TRBJ1-2	CASSVGQGANYGYTF	TGTGCCAGCAGCGTGGGACAGGGGGCGAACTATGGCTACACCTTC
-	-	TRBV9	TRBJ1-4	CASSVEPSATNEKLFF	TGTGCCAGCAGCGTGGAGCCCAGCGCAACTAATGAAAAACTGTTTTTT
-	TRBD1	TRBV6-5	TRBJ1-1	CASSYSTGYTEAFF	TGTGCCAGCAGTTACTCGACAGGGTACACTGAAGCTTTCTTT
-	-	TRBV24-1	TRBJ2-4	CATSDSGMGPENIQYF	TGTGCCACCAGTGATTCGGGGATGGGTCCAGAAAACATTCAGTACTTC
-	-	TRBV10-3	TRBJ2-1	CAISESTGVEQFF	TGTGCCATCAGTGAGTCGACAGGCGTTGAGCAGTTCTTC
-	TRBD1	TRBV25-1	TRBJ1-4	CASSAGTGSNEKLFF	TGTGCCAGCAGTGCCGGGACAGGTTCTAATGAAAAACTGTTTTTT
-	TRBD2	TRBV7-9	TRBJ2-3	CASTTGAGDTDTQYF	TGTGCCAGCACCACTGGGGCGGGGGACACAGATACGCAGTATTTT
-	-	TRBV30	TRBJ2-7	CAWSVAEVGINEQYF	TGTGCCTGGAGTGTAGCAGAGGTAGGAATCAACGAGCAGTACTTC
few	-	TRBV18	TRBJ2-1	CASSPVDSNPHEQFF	TGTGCCAGCTCACCAGTGGACAGCAATCCCCATGAGCAGTTCTTC
-	-	TRBV30	TRBJ1-3	CAWRVRGENTIYF	TGTGCCTGGAGAGTTCGAGGTGAAAACACCATATATTTT
-	TRBD2	TRBV7-9	TRBJ2-3	CASSLRSGLYGDTQYF	TGTGCCAGCAGCTTACGTAGCGGGCTCTATGGAGATACGCAGTATTTT
-	-	TRBV7-2	TRBJ1-5	CASSRDILQPQHF	TGTGCCAGCAGCCGGGACATCTTACAGCCCCAGCATTTT